The 3 T cell receptor beta chains given below trace back to one sample, sequenced in a study of blood T cell repertoires in COVID-19 (TCRdb year 2020). Receptor amplification or capture employed the immunoSEQ multiplex PCR assay. TCRdb took this table from immuneACCESS and kept in-frame rearrangements with V and J called. Such tables lack part of the clones; where checked against another copy, unresolved V genes explain under half of the gap, and the rest is unexplained. The table for this sample lists roughly 150,000 clones; roughly 88% of them were counted only once. Together, the top ten hold over 4% of the sample. Sequencing input: PBMCs or T cells enriched from blood (not recorded which). The receptors were sampled from a man in his 70s who had been exposed to COVID-19.

The rearrangement joins TRBV28 to TRBJ1-5, with TRBD1 identical over 8 bases. V dropped 5 bases and J dropped 1; count of bases not matched to a gene: 4. The CDR3 extends over 15 amino acids. From germline, CDR1 is MDHEN and CDR2 SYDVKM. CDR3 loop: CASSPGGPSNQPQHF. The CDR3 bases are TGTGCCAGCAGTCCAGGGGGCCCAAGCAATCAGCCCCAGCATTTT.

J is TRBJ2-2 and V is TRBV14; no firm D call. CDR3 length equals 13 residues. CDR1 SGHDN and CDR2 FVKESK come from the germline V gene. V was pared by 0 bases and J by 5 bases, with 4 bases between. The CDR3 sequence is CASSQDLTGELFF. The CDR3 DNA is TGTGCCAGCAGCCAAGATTTAACCGGGGAGCTGTTTTTT.

This rearrangement joins TRBV9 to TRBJ1-4; no clear D gene. Germline V gives CDR1 SGDLS, CDR2 YYNGEE. The CDR3 length is 16 residues. Trimming took off 4 bases at V and 5 bases at J, with 18 bases between the two ends. The CDR3 DNA reads TGTGCCAGCAGCCCATTCCGTGGGGAGAGGAATGAAAAACTGTTTTTT. It translates to CASSPFRGERNEKLFF.